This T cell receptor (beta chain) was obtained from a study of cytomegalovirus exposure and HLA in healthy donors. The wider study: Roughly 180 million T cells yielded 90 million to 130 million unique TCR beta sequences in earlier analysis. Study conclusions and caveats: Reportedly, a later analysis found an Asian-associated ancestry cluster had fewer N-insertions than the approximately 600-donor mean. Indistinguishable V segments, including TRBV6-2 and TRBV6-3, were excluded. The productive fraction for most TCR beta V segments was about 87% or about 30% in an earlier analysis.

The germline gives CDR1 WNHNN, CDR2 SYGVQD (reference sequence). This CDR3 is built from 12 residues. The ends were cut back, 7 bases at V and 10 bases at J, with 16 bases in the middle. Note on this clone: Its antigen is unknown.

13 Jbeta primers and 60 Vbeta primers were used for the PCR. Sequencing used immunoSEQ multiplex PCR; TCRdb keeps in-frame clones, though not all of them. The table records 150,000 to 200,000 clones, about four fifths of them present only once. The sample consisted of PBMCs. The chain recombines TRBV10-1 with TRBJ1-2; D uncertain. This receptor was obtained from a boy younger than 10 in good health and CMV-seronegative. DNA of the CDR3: TGCGCCAGCAATAAAGATAGCGGGGACTACACCTTC. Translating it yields CASNKDSGDYTF.